The T cell receptor beta chain under discussion was sequenced for a study of T cells after yellow fever vaccination. Across the whole study: Some fractions had low cell numbers, and these were prepared with SMART-Seq v4 Ultra Low Input.

This clonotype was counted between two and nine times. Its antigen is not identified. From the 5' RACE reads, TCRdb called clonotypes with MiXCR, one entry per CDR3 protein. The data show about 320,000 distinct CDR3 sequences, around 6.8% seen once. This CDR3 contains 15 residues. V was shortened by 1 base and J by 1 base, with 10 bases between the two germline ends. In germline, CDR1 is MGHRA, CDR2 YSYEKL. Study-wide points: The secondary response was weaker but peaked faster, day 5 versus 15.

V gene TRBV4-1 combines with J gene TRBJ2-5, with unresolved D. The sample consisted of PBMCs, taken about 41 days after the first yellow fever vaccination. This clonotype was obtained from a man aged 18 to 30 who received the YFV17D yellow fever vaccine. The CDR3 DNA sequence: TGCGCCAGCAGCCAAGTCGACTGGTCCCAAGAGACCCAGTACTTC. It encodes CASSQVDWSQETQYF.